This T cell receptor beta chain was obtained from a study of spatial heterogeneity in lung cancer. Study context: Beta-chain sequences consistently outnumbered alpha-chain sequences in detection. TCR and UMI combinations that were unique each appeared, on average, more than ten times in raw reads. The study's findings and limits: Blood showed ubiquitous tumor TCRs more often at resection than at routine follow-up.

This clonotype is labeled medium-sized. Its matching antigen is unknown. Time point noted: sample taken at primary tumor resection. The input material, whole RNA from tumor, nontumor lung or frozen PBMC, was sequenced unsorted. Donors were 72 untreated early-stage non-small cell lung cancer patients. V lost 5 bases and J lost 5, with 5 bases in between. CDR3 length: 11 amino acids. TCRdb reprocessed the 5' RACE reads via MiXCR and lists one record per CDR3 protein. The table shows about 17,000 distinct CDR3 sequences, with around a fifth occurring only once. The chain couples TRBV12-3 or TRBV12-4 to TRBJ2-3, with D uncertain. The clonotype was recovered from a female donor with early-stage non-small cell lung cancer. The source material was PBMCs, sampled at surgery. The CDR3 is CASSVLDTQYF. The CDR3 DNA follows: TGTGCCAGCAGTGTGCTAGATACGCAGTATTTT.